The 25 T cell receptor beta chains below all came from one sample that was sequenced in a study of blood T cell repertoires in COVID-19. Generated by immunoSEQ multiplex PCR, the TCRdb table keeps only in-frame clones and is missing some. The data show some 75,000 clones, about 88% seen once. The sequencing input was peripheral blood. The receptor set was obtained from a man between 70 and 80 years old with active or convalescent COVID-19.

The chain employs TRBV5-4 and TRBJ2-7; no reliable D call. V lost 0 bases and J lost 7, with 11 bases in between. This CDR3 has 13 amino acids. The germline V gene encodes CDR1 SGHNT and CDR2 YYREEE (reference sequence). The CDR3 sequence: CASSLVLVGEQYF. The CDR3 DNA sequence: TGTGCCAGCAGCTTGGTACTTGTCGGGGAGCAGTACTTC.

Here the CDR3 DNA reads TGCAGCGTTCCCATCAGAGGCTATGGCTACACCTTC. Its translation is CSVPIRGYGYTF. The V gene is TRBV29-1, the J gene TRBJ1-2; no reliable D call. Trimming shortened V by 5 bases and J by 4 bases, and 11 bases separated the two germline ends. The CDR3 has 12 residues. Germline V gene sequence: CDR1 SQVTM, CDR2 ANQGSEA.

The chain employs TRBV6-5 and TRBJ1-2; TRBD1 is a possible D gene (6 bases). The CDR3 has 13 amino acids. Trimming cost V 6 bases and J 4 bases, with 12 bases left between them. Germline V gene sequence: CDR1 MNHEY, CDR2 SVGAGI. CDR3 in amino acids: CASRTQGFYGYTF. Written as DNA, the CDR3 is TGTGCCAGCAGAACACAGGGTTTCTATGGCTACACCTTC.

This clone was recorded a few times. The chain is built from TRBV19 and TRBJ1-2; 7 bases agree with TRBD1. V trimming: 4 bases; J trimming: 2 bases; junction bases outside the gene matches: 7. CDR1 and CDR2 from the germline V gene are LNHDA and SQIVND (reference sequence). This CDR3 is built from 15 residues. The CDR3 nucleotides read TGTGCCAGTAGTACAAACAGGGGACTCAACTATGGCTACACCTTC. The encoded protein is CASSTNRGLNYGYTF.

CDR3 sequence reads: CASSLDRGIHEKLFF. CDR3 nucleotide sequence: TGTGCCAGCAGCCTAGACAGGGGGATTCATGAAAAACTGTTTTTT. V gene TRBV3-1 (or the pseudogene TRBV3-2) combines with J gene TRBJ1-4; the match to TRBD1 covers 9 bases. Trimming took 4 bases from V and 6 from J; bases not matched to a gene: 6. Germline V gene data show CDR1 as LGHDT and CDR2 as YNNKEL (reference sequence). CDR3 size: 15 residues.

V gene TRBV10-3 combines with J gene TRBJ1-3; D is perhaps TRBD1 (5 bases). V was trimmed by 4 bases and J by 0 bases, leaving 13 bases between them. Germline V gene sequence: CDR1 ENHRY, CDR2 SYGVKD. The CDR3 is 16 residues long. The CDR3 DNA reads TGTGCCATCAGTGGGGATCGACAGCGCTCTGGAAACACCATATATTTT. This sequence encodes CAISGDRQRSGNTIYF.

The chain is built from TRBV28 and TRBJ1-4, with TRBD1 matching over 8 bases. Germline values: CDR1 MDHEN, CDR2 SYDVKM. CDR3 size: 14 residues. Germline trimming cut 2 bases from V and 8 bases from J; bases unmatched to any gene: 4. Here the CDR3 DNA reads TGTGCCAGCAGTTTACCAGGGGGCGGCGAAAAACTGTTTTTT. Translated, it gives CASSLPGGGEKLFF.

The CDR3 loop reads CASSFSGGAYNEQFF. As DNA, the CDR3 is TGCGCCAGCAGCTTTAGCGGGGGGGCCTACAATGAGCAGTTCTTC. This chain connects TRBV5-1 to TRBJ2-1, with 11 bases matching TRBD2. Germline V lookup: CDR1 SGHRS, CDR2 YFSETQ. The ends lost 2 bases at V and 2 bases at J; junction bases unmatched: 0. The CDR3 consists of 15 residues.

The chain links TRBV12-3 or TRBV12-4 to TRBJ1-1; D not resolved. The V end lost 3 bases, the J end lost 3 bases, and 8 bases lay between the germline ends. The CDR3 is 13 residues long. The CDR3 region is CASSFVRDTEAFF. The DNA of the CDR3 is TGTGCCAGCAGTTTCGTTCGGGACACTGAAGCTTTCTTT.

As DNA, the CDR3 is TGTGCCAGCAGTTTCCGGCAATTCGGGGAGCAGTACTTC. Protein: CASSFRQFGEQYF. The chain is built from TRBV12-3 or TRBV12-4 and TRBJ2-7; D is unresolved. CDR3 length: 13 amino acids. V was trimmed by 3 bases and J by 7 bases, leaving 13 bases between them.

The CDR3 loop is CASSSGLAYTDTQYF. CDR3 nucleotide sequence: TGTGCCAGCAGCTCCGGACTAGCCTACACAGATACGCAGTATTTT. This chain connects TRBV5-6 to TRBJ2-3; 8 bases are a match to TRBD2. The V and J ends lost 3 bases and 2 bases, in that order; junction bases with no gene match: 5. There are 15 residues in the CDR3. CDR1 and CDR2 from the germline V gene are SGHDT and YYEEEE.

This chain joins TRBV30 and TRBJ2-1, with TRBD1 matching over 10 bases. The germline V gene encodes CDR1 GTSNPN and CDR2 SVGIG (reference sequence). V lost 3 bases, J lost 0 bases, and 5 bases stayed unmatched. The CDR3 loop spans 16 amino acids. The CDR3 DNA follows: TGTGCCTGGAGCCGGGACAGGGGAAGCTCCTACAATGAGCAGTTCTTC. It is translated as CAWSRDRGSSYNEQFF.

The V gene is TRBV2, the J gene TRBJ1-1, with TRBD1 matching 8 bases. There are 13 residues in the CDR3. Germline CDR1 and CDR2: SNHLY and FYNNEI. V lost 6 bases to trimming and J lost 6 bases; unmatched junction nucleotides: 6. The CDR3 DNA follows: TGTGCCAGCAGAGAGACAGGGGAGCCTGAAGCTTTCTTT. As protein: CASRETGEPEAFF.

The rearrangement joins TRBV6-5 to TRBJ2-7, with 11 bases matching TRBD1. This CDR3 is built from 13 residues. V shed 6 bases, J shed 6 bases, and the junction held 4 bases outside the gene matches. Germline assignment: CDR1 MNHEY and CDR2 SVGAGI. Here the CDR3 DNA reads TGTGCCAGCAGCCGGGACAGGGGGGTCGAGCAGTACTTC. Protein sequence: CASSRDRGVEQYF.

The chain recombines TRBV15 with TRBJ2-3; TRBD2 agrees at 8 bases. With 2 bases clipped from V and 0 bases from J, the junction kept 10 bases outside the gene matches. The CDR3 extends over 18 amino acids. Germline values: CDR1 LNHNV, CDR2 YYDKDF (reference sequence). The chain's CDR3 is CATSRRAGGLPSTDTQYF. DNA for the CDR3: TGTGCCACCAGCAGAAGGGCGGGGGGACTACCGAGCACAGATACGCAGTATTTT.

The rearrangement uses TRBV25-1 and TRBJ2-1; 9 bases agree with TRBD1. Germline V lookup: CDR1 MGHDK, CDR2 SYGVNS. V lost 3 bases to trimming and J lost 1 base; unmatched junction nucleotides: 4. This CDR3 contains 16 residues. The CDR3 DNA is TGTGCCAGCAGTGATTACAGGGGGCGATCCTACAATGAGCAGTTCTTC. Its translation: CASSDYRGRSYNEQFF. Full variable domain (rest looked up from reference TRBV25-1 and TRBJ2-1): EADIYQTPRYLVIGTGKKITLECSQTMGHDKMYWYQQDPGMELHLIHYSYGVNSTEKGDLSSESTVSRIRTEHFPLTLESARPSHTSQYLCASSDYRGRSYNEQFFGPGTRLTVL.

This chain joins TRBV27 and TRBJ2-1; D might be TRBD2 (6 bases). Germline CDR1 is MNHEY and CDR2 is SMNVEV (reference sequence). This CDR3 region has 15 residues. The V and J ends lost 4 bases and 3 bases respectively, with 13 bases between them. The CDR3 spells CASSSGPGVYNEQFF. The CDR3 DNA reads TGTGCCAGCAGTTCCGGGCCGGGGGTCTACAATGAGCAGTTCTTC.

The chain recombines TRBV30 with TRBJ1-2; D gene uncertain. Trimming left V 5 bases short and J 7 bases short, with 17 bases between. This CDR3 contains 13 residues. CDR1 is GTSNPN, CDR2 SVGIG, per germline (reference sequence). The CDR3: CAWGRRGLAGYTF. DNA of the CDR3: TGTGCCTGGGGGAGGCGGGGTCTAGCTGGCTACACCTTC.

The V gene is TRBV12-3 or TRBV12-4, the J gene TRBJ1-5, with D possibly being TRBD1 (6 bases). The CDR3 spans 13 residues. Trimming stripped 4 bases from V and 6 bases from J, with 10 bases between. CDR3 loop: CASSSGEGQPQHF. In nucleotides, the CDR3 is TGTGCCAGCAGTTCAGGGGAGGGTCAGCCCCAGCATTTT.

The V and J genes are TRBV7-9 and TRBJ1-1; D remains ambiguous. The germline V gene has CDR1 SEHNR and CDR2 FQNEAQ (reference sequence). V lost 10 bases to trimming and J lost 6 bases, with 18 bases between them. The CDR3 contains 13 residues. This chain's CDR3 is CATNVAGSPEAFF. The DNA for the CDR3 is TGTGCCACCAACGTCGCGGGGAGCCCTGAAGCTTTCTTT.

V is TRBV5-6 and J is TRBJ1-6; D unclear. Per germline, CDR1 SGHDT and CDR2 YYEEEE. V gave up 6 bases and J gave up 8 bases, with 12 bases separating them. This CDR3 comprises 13 residues. In nucleotides, the CDR3 is TGTGCCAGCACCAAGGAGGTGGATTCACCCCTCCACTTT. Translated, it gives CASTKEVDSPLHF.

The gene calls are TRBV7-3 and TRBJ1-1; D remains unclear. This CDR3 contains 14 residues. Germline V gene lookup returns CDR1 SGHTA and CDR2 FQGTGA. V was trimmed by 0 bases and J by 3 bases, leaving 8 bases between them. The CDR3 loop reads CASSLTPGHTEAFF. DNA for the CDR3: TGTGCCAGCAGCTTAACCCCAGGCCACACTGAAGCTTTCTTT.

This clone appeared once. The chain employs TRBV24-1 and TRBJ2-3, with no clear D. CDR3 length: 13 residues. Germline values: CDR1 KGHDR, CDR2 SFDVKD. V dropped 3 bases and J dropped 2 bases, with 5 bases sitting between them. The CDR3 here is CATSDGPTDTQYF. The CDR3 nucleotides are TGTGCCACCAGTGATGGCCCCACAGATACGCAGTATTTT.

For this clone: At one boundary the junction diverges from the germline segment, which might be a read error. The chain employs TRBV24-1 and TRBJ1-5; 7 nucleotides line up with TRBD1. Germline loops: CDR1 KGHDR, CDR2 SFDVKD. The CDR3 is 13 amino acids. CDR3 DNA sequence: TGTGCCACCGGTGACAGGGTCAATCAGCCCCAGCATTTT. Its protein is CATGDRVNQPQHF.

The chain links TRBV2 to TRBJ1-2, with 7 bases identical to TRBD1. V gave up 7 bases and J gave up 0 bases; unmatched junction bases: 8. The CDR3 sequence is 15 residues long. In germline, CDR1 is SNHLY, CDR2 FYNNEI. This chain's CDR3 is CASTTGPYSNYGYTF. The CDR3 DNA reads as TGTGCCAGCACGACAGGGCCCTATTCTAACTATGGCTACACCTTC.